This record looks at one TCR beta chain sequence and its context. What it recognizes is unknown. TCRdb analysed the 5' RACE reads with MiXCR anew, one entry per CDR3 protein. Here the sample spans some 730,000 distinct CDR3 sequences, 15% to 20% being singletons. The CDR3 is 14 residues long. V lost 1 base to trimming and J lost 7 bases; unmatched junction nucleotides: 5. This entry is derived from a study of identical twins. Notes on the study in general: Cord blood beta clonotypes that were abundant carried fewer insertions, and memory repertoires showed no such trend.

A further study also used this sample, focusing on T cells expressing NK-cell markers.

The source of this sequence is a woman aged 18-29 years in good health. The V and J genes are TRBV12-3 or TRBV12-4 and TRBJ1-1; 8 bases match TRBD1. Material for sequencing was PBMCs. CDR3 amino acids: CASSLGQGAGEAFF. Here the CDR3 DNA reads TGTGCCAGCAGTTTAGGGCAGGGGGCTGGTGAAGCTTTCTTT.